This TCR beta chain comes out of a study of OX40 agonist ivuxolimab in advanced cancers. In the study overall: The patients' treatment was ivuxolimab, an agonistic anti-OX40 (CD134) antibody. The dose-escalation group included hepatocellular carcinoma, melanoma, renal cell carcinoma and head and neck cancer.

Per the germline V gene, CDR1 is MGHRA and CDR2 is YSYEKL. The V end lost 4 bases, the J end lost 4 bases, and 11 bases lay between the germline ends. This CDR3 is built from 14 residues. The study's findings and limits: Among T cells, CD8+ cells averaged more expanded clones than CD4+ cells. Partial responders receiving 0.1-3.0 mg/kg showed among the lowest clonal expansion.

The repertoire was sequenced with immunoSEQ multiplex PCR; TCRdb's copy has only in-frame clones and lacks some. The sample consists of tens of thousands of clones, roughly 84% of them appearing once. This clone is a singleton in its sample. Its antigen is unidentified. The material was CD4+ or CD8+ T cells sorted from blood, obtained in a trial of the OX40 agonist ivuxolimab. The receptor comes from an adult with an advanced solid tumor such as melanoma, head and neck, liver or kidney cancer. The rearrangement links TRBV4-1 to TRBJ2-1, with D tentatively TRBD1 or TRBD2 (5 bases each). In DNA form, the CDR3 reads TGCGCCAGCAGCCCCCTGGGGGATTACAATGAGCAGTTCTTC. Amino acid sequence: CASSPLGDYNEQFF.